This TCR beta chain is drawn from a study of CD8 T cells in ankylosing spondylitis. CDR3 length: 14 amino acids. J was trimmed by 1 base and V by 8 bases; bases with no gene match: 5. Germline CDR1 LGHDT, CDR2 YNNKEL (reference sequence). TCRdb itself ran the 5' RACE reads through MiXCR, one entry per CDR3 protein. The table lists under 300,000 distinct CDR3 sequences, more than 9% of them singletons, with less than 3% in the top ten. This clonotype was found many times. The chain combines TRBV3-1 with TRBJ2-1; 7 bases match TRBD2. This TCR derives from a male donor with ankylosing spondylitis or in good health (not recorded which). Sample: blood, either unsorted or a sorted T cell fraction (not recorded which). The CDR3 region has the DNA TGTGCCAGCGCCCAAGCGGGGTCCTACAATGAGCAGTTCTTC. This encodes CASAQAGSYNEQFF.